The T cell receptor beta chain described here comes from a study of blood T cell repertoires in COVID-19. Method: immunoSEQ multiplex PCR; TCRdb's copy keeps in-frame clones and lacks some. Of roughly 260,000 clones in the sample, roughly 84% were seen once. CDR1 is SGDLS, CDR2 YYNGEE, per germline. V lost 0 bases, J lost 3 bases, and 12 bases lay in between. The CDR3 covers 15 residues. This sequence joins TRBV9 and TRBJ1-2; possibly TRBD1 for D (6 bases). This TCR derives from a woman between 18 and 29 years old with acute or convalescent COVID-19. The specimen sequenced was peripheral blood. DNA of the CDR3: TGTGCCAGCAGCGTAGATGATGGGGGCCACTATGGCTACACCTTC. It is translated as CASSVDDGGHYGYTF. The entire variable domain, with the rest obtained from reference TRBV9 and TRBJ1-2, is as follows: DSGVTQTPKHLITATGQRVTLRCSPRSGDLSVYWYQQSLDQGLQFLIQYYNGEERAKGNILERFSAQQFPDLHSELNLSSLELGDSALYFCASSVDDGGHYGYTFGSGTRLTVV.